This TCR beta chain is drawn from a study of control samples from healthy donors and cancer patients. This CDR3 region has 17 residues. V shed 5 bases and J shed 0 bases, with 18 bases lying between them. CDR1 SGHTA and CDR2 FQGTGA come from the germline V gene. Sequencing used immunoSEQ multiplex PCR; TCRdb keeps in-frame clones, though not all of them. The sample includes some 56,000 clones, roughly 96% of them seen just once. The TCR sequence derives from a man aged 25 to 45 in good health. The chain links TRBV7-3 to TRBJ2-3; tentatively, D is TRBD1 or TRBD2 (6 bases each). Sequenced: blood. CDR3 coding DNA: TGTGCCAGCAGCCCCCACCCTAGGGGGGCTAGCACAGATACGCAGTATTTT. This encodes CASSPHPRGASTDTQYF.